The 18 T cell receptor beta chains below all came from one sample that was sequenced in a study of blood T cell repertoires in COVID-19. TCRdb's table, derived via immunoSEQ multiplex PCR, lists solely in-frame clones and lacks some. The table has roughly 200,000 clones, around 90% seen once. Specimen: PBMCs or T cells enriched from blood (not recorded which). Receptors were obtained from a man younger than 40 who had recovered from COVID-19.

This clone was counted a few times. The chain links TRBV15 to TRBJ2-1; maybe TRBD2 (5 bases). Germline V gene data show CDR1 as LNHNV and CDR2 as YYDKDF (reference sequence). This CDR3 comprises 14 residues. Deletions cut 7 bases from V and 0 bases from J, with 10 bases between. The CDR3 here is CATKPGSSYNEQFF. Here the CDR3 DNA reads TGTGCCACCAAGCCGGGGAGCTCCTACAATGAGCAGTTCTTC.

The chain links TRBV7-9 to TRBJ1-1; D remains ambiguous. V lost 5 bases and J lost 10, with 14 bases in between. The CDR3 has 12 residues. Germline V CDR1 and CDR2: SEHNR, FQNEAQ (reference sequence). The CDR3: CASSATGFGAFF. The CDR3 DNA is TGTGCCAGCAGCGCGACGGGGTTTGGAGCTTTCTTT. Filled out from reference TRBV7-9 and TRBJ1-1, the complete variable domain reads DTGVSQNPRHKITKRGQNVTFRCDPISEHNRLYWYRQTLGQGPEFLTYFQNEAQLEKSRLLSDRFSAERPKGSFSTLEIQRTEQGDSAMYLCASSATGFGAFFGQGTRLTVV.

The V gene is TRBV10-1, the J gene TRBJ2-1; 9 bases are shared with TRBD2. The CDR3 is 14 residues long. CDR1 WNHNN and CDR2 SYGVQD come from the germline V gene (reference sequence). J gave up 7 bases and V 4 bases, and 5 bases lay outside the gene matches. The CDR3 region has the DNA TGCGCCAGCAGTGCTAGCGGGGATGTAAATGAGCAGTTCTTC. Amino acid sequence: CASSASGDVNEQFF.

This clone was counted a single time. The chain carries TRBV9 and TRBJ1-1, with TRBD1 as a possible D gene (5 bases). V lost 5 bases, J lost 0 bases, and 14 bases lay in between. The CDR3 has 15 residues. CDR1 is SGDLS and CDR2 is YYNGEE in the germline V gene. The CDR3 region is CASSELMGLNTEAFF. The DNA for the CDR3 is TGTGCCAGCAGTGAACTGATGGGGCTGAACACTGAAGCTTTCTTT.

V gene TRBV7-8 combines with J gene TRBJ1-1; unclear D gene. Germline V lookup: CDR1 SGHVS, CDR2 FQNEAQ. Trimming removed 5 bases at V and 5 bases at J, with 12 bases between. The CDR3 spans 13 residues. The CDR3 protein is CASSPRRATEAFF. The CDR3, as DNA: TGTGCCAGCAGCCCTAGGAGAGCTACTGAAGCTTTCTTT.

The rearrangement uses TRBV27 and TRBJ2-7; maybe TRBD2 (5 bases). The CDR3 runs to 14 residues. Germline CDR1 and CDR2: MNHEY and SMNVEV (reference sequence). V was shortened by 2 bases and J by 5 bases, with 13 bases between the two germline ends. CDR3 protein: CASSLATELDEQYF. DNA for the CDR3: TGTGCCAGCAGTTTAGCCACCGAACTAGACGAGCAGTACTTC.

V gene TRBV27 combines with J gene TRBJ1-4; TRBD1 matches 7 bases. The ends lost 3 bases at V and 2 bases at J; junction bases unmatched: 12. In germline, CDR1 is MNHEY, CDR2 SMNVEV (reference sequence). The CDR3 is made up of 18 amino acids. Here the CDR3 reads CASSFKQFRGSTNEKLFF. The CDR3 DNA reads as TGTGCCAGCAGTTTCAAACAGTTCAGGGGGTCGACTAATGAAAAACTGTTTTTT.

This chain uses TRBV7-2 with TRBJ1-2; 7 bases map to TRBD1. V lost 3 bases and J lost 5; bases outside the gene matches: 15. The germline CDR1 and CDR2 sequences are SGHTA and FQGNSA. The length of the CDR3 is 17 residues. The CDR3 region is CASSFIRSTGRGYGYTF. The CDR3 nucleotides read TGTGCCAGCAGCTTTATTCGCTCGACAGGGCGAGGGTATGGCTACACCTTC. Based on the CDR3 plus reference TRBV7-2 and TRBJ1-2, the full variable domain is GAGVSQSPSNKVTEKGKDVELRCDPISGHTALYWYRQSLGQGLEFLIYFQGNSAPDKSGLPSDRFSAERTGGSVSTLTIQRTQQEDSAVYLCASSFIRSTGRGYGYTFGSGTRLTVV.

This rearrangement joins TRBV5-1 to TRBJ2-2, with 9 bases identical to TRBD1. V lost 1 base and J lost 8; bases outside the gene matches: 9. This CDR3 is built from 16 residues. Germline V gene data show CDR1 as SGHRS and CDR2 as YFSETQ. The CDR3 nucleotides read TGCGCCAGCAGCTTGAGATGGGACAGGGTTCCTGGGGAGCTGTTTTTT. This codes for CASSLRWDRVPGELFF. Filled out from reference TRBV5-1 and TRBJ2-2, the complete variable domain reads KAGVTQTPRYLIKTRGQQVTLSCSPISGHRSVSWYQQTPGQGLQFLFEYFSETQRNKGNFPGRFSGRQFSNSRSEMNVSTLELGDSALYLCASSLRWDRVPGELFFGEGSRLTVL.

V gene TRBV11-2 combines with J gene TRBJ2-1; 7 bases align to TRBD2. CDR1 and CDR2 from the germline V gene are SGHAT and FQNNGV. This CDR3 spans 16 amino acids. The V segment lost 0 bases and the J segment 3 bases; nucleotides outside the gene matches: 5. The CDR3 DNA reads as TGTGCCAGCAGCTTAGATGCTAGCGGACACTACAATGAGCAGTTCTTC. Translated: CASSLDASGHYNEQFF. Combining the CDR3 with reference TRBV11-2 and TRBJ2-1 gives the whole variable domain EAGVAQSPRYKIIEKRQSVAFWCNPISGHATLYWYQQILGQGPKLLIQFQNNGVVDDSQLPKDRFSAERLKGVDSTLKIQPAKLEDSAVYLCASSLDASGHYNEQFFGPGTRLTVL.

V is TRBV5-4 and J is TRBJ2-5; maybe TRBD1 (6 bases). Germline CDR1 is SGHNT and CDR2 is YYREEE (reference sequence). V was cut by 3 bases and J by 1 base, with 16 bases left in between. This CDR3 region has 16 residues. The CDR3 DNA reads as TGTGCCAGCAGCTCTGGGGGCTTCTCCCTCCAAGAGACCCAGTACTTC. The encoded protein is CASSSGGFSLQETQYF. Full variable domain (outside the CDR3, taken from reference TRBV5-4 and TRBJ2-5): ETGVTQSPTHLIKTRGQQVTLRCSSQSGHNTVSWYQQALGQGPQFIFQYYREEENGRGNFPPRFSGLQFPNYSSELNVNALELDDSALYLCASSSGGFSLQETQYFGPGTRLLVL.

CDR3 nucleotide sequence: TGTGCCAGCAGCCCCTTACGAGGACAGGGGTGGACCCAGTACTTC. It encodes CASSPLRGQGWTQYF. V gene TRBV2 combines with J gene TRBJ2-5, with TRBD1 matching over 9 bases. Germline CDR1 SNHLY, CDR2 FYNNEI. The CDR3 extends over 15 amino acids. V trimming: 6 bases; J trimming: 7 bases; junction bases outside the gene matches: 12.

The gene calls are TRBV19 and TRBJ1-1; D perhaps matches TRBD1 (6 bases). This CDR3 region has 13 residues. V gave up 6 bases and J gave up 3 bases, with 11 bases separating them. The germline V gene has CDR1 LNHDA and CDR2 SQIVND (reference sequence). DNA of the CDR3: TGTGCCAGTAGCAGGGGATTTGACACTGAAGCTTTCTTT. Its protein is CASSRGFDTEAFF.

V usage is TRBV19 and J usage is TRBJ1-5, with D tentatively TRBD1 (6 bases). Trimming pared 7 bases from V and 1 base from J, leaving 17 bases between. Germline-derived CDR1 and CDR2 are LNHDA and SQIVND (reference sequence). The CDR3 totals 16 residues. The DNA of the CDR3 is TGTGCCAGTACCTTAGGGGGGGTGCAGAGCAATCAGCCCCAGCATTTT. Protein: CASTLGGVQSNQPQHF.

This clone was counted a few times. Other nucleotide sequences in the sample specify the same CDR3. The chain joins TRBV2 to TRBJ2-7; 9 bases map to TRBD2. Losses at the gene ends were 2 bases for V and 2 bases for J; bases not matched to a gene: 1. CDR3 length: 14 amino acids. CDR1 and CDR2 (germline): SNHLY, FYNNEI. Here the CDR3 DNA reads TGTGCCAGCAGTGAACGCGGGAGGGCCTACGAGCAGTACTTC. The encoded protein is CASSERGRAYEQYF.

V and J are TRBV7-9 and TRBJ2-1; no clear D gene. V was cut by 5 bases and J by 12 bases, with 14 bases left in between. The V gene's germline CDR1 is SEHNR and CDR2 FQNEAQ (reference sequence). This CDR3 spans 12 amino acids. CDR3 protein: CASSPTGVGQFF. DNA of the CDR3: TGTGCCAGCAGCCCGACCGGAGTAGGGCAGTTCTTC. Filled out from reference TRBV7-9 and TRBJ2-1, the complete variable domain reads DTGVSQNPRHKITKRGQNVTFRCDPISEHNRLYWYRQTLGQGPEFLTYFQNEAQLEKSRLLSDRFSAERPKGSFSTLEIQRTEQGDSAMYLCASSPTGVGQFFGPGTRLTVL.

The genes are TRBV28 and TRBJ1-5; 7 bases fit TRBD1. V lost 2 bases and J lost 6; bases outside the gene matches: 4. The CDR3 extends over 14 amino acids. Germline assignment: CDR1 MDHEN and CDR2 SYDVKM. CDR3 protein: CASSLRGLFQPQHF. CDR3 coding DNA: TGTGCCAGCAGTTTAAGGGGGCTTTTTCAGCCCCAGCATTTT. The full variable domain, with the rest looked up from reference TRBV28 and TRBJ1-5, is DVKVTQSSRYLVKRTGEKVFLECVQDMDHENMFWYRQDPGLGLRLIYFSYDVKMKEKGDIPEGYSVSREKKERFSLILESASTNQTSMYLCASSLRGLFQPQHFGDGTRLSIL.

This clone has only one observation. The chain recombines TRBV6-6 with TRBJ2-1, with 9 bases lining up with TRBD1. CDR3 length: 15 amino acids. Germline trimming cut 4 bases from V and 7 bases from J; bases unmatched to any gene: 8. Germline-derived CDR1 and CDR2 are MNHNY and SVGAGI (reference sequence). CDR3 sequence (DNA): TGTGCCAGCAGTTTCCCGGGACAGGGATTTAATGAGCAGTTCTTC. Translating it yields CASSFPGQGFNEQFF.